This T cell receptor beta chain was retrieved from a study of T cells in Graves' hyperthyroidism and ophthalmopathy. V lost 2 bases to trimming and J lost 3 bases; unmatched junction nucleotides: 13. Germline values: CDR1 MNHEY, CDR2 SVGAGI. The CDR3 covers 19 residues. Amplified TCR beta CDR3 regions came from RNA transcripts. When the TCR CDR3 underwent first-round RT-PCR, the HTBI primer set was used. TCRdb used MiXCR to reprocess the multiplex PCR reads, holding one entry per CDR3 protein. The sample lists fewer than 350,000 distinct CDR3 sequences, roughly 13% seen once, with 7.9% in the top ten.

The chain links TRBV6-5 to TRBJ2-2, with TRBD2 matching 9 bases. This receptor was identified in a woman aged 40 to 55 with Graves' hyperthyroidism. Sequencing was done on a sample of blood. The CDR3 sequence is CASSYGIGQTSGYTGELFF. CDR3 DNA: TGTGCCAGCAGTTACGGTATCGGCCAAACTAGCGGGTACACCGGGGAGCTGTTTTTT.